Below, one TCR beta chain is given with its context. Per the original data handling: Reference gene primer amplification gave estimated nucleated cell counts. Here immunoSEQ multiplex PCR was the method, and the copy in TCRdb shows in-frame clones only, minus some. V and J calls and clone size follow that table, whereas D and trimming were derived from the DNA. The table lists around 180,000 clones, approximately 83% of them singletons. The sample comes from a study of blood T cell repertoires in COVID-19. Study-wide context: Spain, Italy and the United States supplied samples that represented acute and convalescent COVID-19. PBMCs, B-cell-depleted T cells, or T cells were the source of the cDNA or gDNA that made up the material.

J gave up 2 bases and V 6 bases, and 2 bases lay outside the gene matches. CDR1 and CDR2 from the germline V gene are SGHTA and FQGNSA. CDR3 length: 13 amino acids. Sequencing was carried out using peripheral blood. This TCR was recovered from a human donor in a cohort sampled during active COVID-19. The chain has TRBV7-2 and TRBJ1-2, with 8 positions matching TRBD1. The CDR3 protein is CASRQGVNYGYTF. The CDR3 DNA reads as TGTGCCAGCAGACAGGGGGTAAACTATGGCTACACCTTC.